The following is a T cell receptor beta chain sequence with its context. Its target is not known. The data originate from a study of memory CD4+ T cells and cytomegalovirus serostatus. As for the study in general: Donors were healthy Belgian adults, 9 CMV seropositive and about two dozen seronegative.

TCRdb's table, derived via immunoSEQ multiplex PCR, lists solely in-frame clones and lacks some. The sample consists of 52,000 or so clones, under 90% of them appearing once. Broader study findings: CD4+ memory repertoires contained about two fifths of the roughly 150 reported CMV TCRbeta sequences. The CMV-associated TCR signature appears largely within the CD4+ memory repertoire.

The sort gate was single viable CD3+CD4+CD8-CD45RO+ cells for memory CD4+ T cells. Serum IgG to CMV pp150, pp28, p38 and p52 defined serostatus. The CDR3 totals 13 residues. Trimming pared 3 bases from V and 8 bases from J, leaving 10 bases between. Germline V CDR1 and CDR2: SGHVT, SQSDAQ. The sample taken for sequencing was memory CD4+ T cells from blood. The chain is built from TRBV7-4 and TRBJ1-4; D is unclear. This receptor was identified in an adult in good health and CMV-seronegative. The CDR3 bases are TGTGCCAGCAGCTTCGGGCGCGGGGAAAAACTGTTTTTT. Translated: CASSFGRGEKLFF.